Sequencing of this TCR beta chain was carried out in a study of T-cell reconstitution after alpha-beta-depleted transplantation in children. CDR1 SQVTM and CDR2 ANQGSEA come from the germline V gene. The CDR3 sequence is 15 residues long. V gave up 0 bases and J gave up 2 bases; unmatched junction bases: 6. Molecular barcoding with unique molecular identifiers was used for the TCRbeta library. TCRdb reprocessed the PCR reads via MiXCR and lists one record per CDR3 protein. The table shows about 610,000 distinct CDR3 sequences, with 10% occurring only once. The receptor was isolated from a human donor who donated a stem cell graft to a child with acute myeloid leukemia. Sequenced material: PBMCs from the stem cell graft donor, taken from the stem cell graft. The gene calls are TRBV29-1 and TRBJ2-5, with 7 bases matching TRBD2. CDR3 sequence (DNA): TGCAGCGTTGAAGATCCAGCGGGGAGACAAGAGACCCAGTACTTC. Translated: CSVEDPAGRQETQYF.